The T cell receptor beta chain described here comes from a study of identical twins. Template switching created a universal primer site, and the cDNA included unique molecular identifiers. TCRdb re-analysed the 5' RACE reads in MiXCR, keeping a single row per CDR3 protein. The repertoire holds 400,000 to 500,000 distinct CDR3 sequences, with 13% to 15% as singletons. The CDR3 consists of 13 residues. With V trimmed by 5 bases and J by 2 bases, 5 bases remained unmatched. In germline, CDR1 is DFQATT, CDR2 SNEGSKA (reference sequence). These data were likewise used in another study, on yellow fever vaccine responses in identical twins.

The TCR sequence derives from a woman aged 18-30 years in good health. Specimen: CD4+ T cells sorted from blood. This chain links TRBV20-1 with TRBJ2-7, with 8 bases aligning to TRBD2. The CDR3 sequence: CSALRGGTYEQYF. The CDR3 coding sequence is TGCAGTGCTCTCCGCGGGGGGACCTACGAGCAGTACTTC.